This T cell receptor (beta chain) is drawn from a study of identical twins. V shed 4 bases, J shed 3 bases, and the junction held 4 bases outside the gene matches. Germline CDR1 reads SGHRS; CDR2 reads YFSETQ. The CDR3 spans 13 residues. This clonotype has a handful of counts. TCRdb re-called the 5' RACE reads through MiXCR, storing one row per CDR3 protein. The data hold roughly 720,000 distinct CDR3 sequences, with about 20% observed a single time. All donors comprised healthy Caucasians. In addition, the sample was reused for a study of T cells expressing NK-cell markers.

J is TRBJ2-7 and V is TRBV5-1; 7 positions match TRBD1. The receptor comes from a woman aged 18-29 years in good health. The sequenced sample was PBMCs. CDR3: CASSIDRVYEQYF. The DNA of the CDR3 is TGCGCCAGCAGCATCGACAGGGTCTACGAGCAGTACTTC.